The entry below gives a single T cell receptor (beta chain) sequence along with its context. The target antigen is unknown. PCR involved 60 Vbeta and 13 Jbeta primers. Using immunoSEQ multiplex PCR, the repertoire was profiled, and TCRdb retains in-frame clones only, with some absent. The sample lists over 85,000 clones; just over 75% were seen once. The germline CDR1 and CDR2 sequences are MGHRA and YSYEKL. The CDR3 has 15 amino acids. V was trimmed by 1 base and J by 4 bases, leaving 11 bases between them. This sample is part of a study of cytomegalovirus exposure and HLA in healthy donors. Study-wide results and caveats: While the bulk of TCR sequences proved rare, some public TCRs turned up in many donors. TCR beta V segments were, for the most part, productive about 87% or about 30% of the time in an earlier analysis.

V is TRBV4-1 and J is TRBJ1-5; D possibly corresponds to TRBD1 (6 bases). The clonotype originates from a young man in good health and CMV-seronegative. The specimen sequenced was PBMCs. This CDR3 is CASSQGYRVNQPQHF. CDR3 in DNA: TGCGCCAGCAGCCAAGGGTACAGGGTAAATCAGCCCCAGCATTTT.